What follows are 13 T cell receptor beta chains derived from one specimen sequenced in a study of cytomegalovirus exposure and HLA in healthy donors. Primers included in the PCR were 60 Vbeta and 13 Jbeta primers. Some clones are missing from TCRdb's copy, which holds only in-frame ones; the method was immunoSEQ multiplex PCR. Of around 200,000 clones listed, 85% are singletons. The sequenced sample was PBMCs. The receptors originated from a woman aged 50 to 60 in good health and CMV-seronegative.

The rearrangement joins TRBV5-5 to TRBJ1-4; no reliable D call. CDR1 SGHKS and CDR2 YYEKEE come from the germline V gene (reference sequence). The germline V and J ends were trimmed by 3 bases and 4 bases, with 16 bases remaining between them. This CDR3 is built from 16 residues. The CDR3 DNA sequence: TGTGCCAGCAGCTCCCGGCCCGGGAACCTTAATGAAAAACTGTTTTTT. Translation gives CASSSRPGNLNEKLFF.

J is TRBJ1-5 and V is TRBV27; D gene unclear. V was clipped by 2 bases and J by 6 bases, with 17 bases between them. The germline V gene has CDR1 MNHEY and CDR2 SMNVEV (reference sequence). The CDR3 is 16 residues long. The CDR3 protein is CASSLIWQNSGQPQHF. DNA for the CDR3: TGTGCCAGCAGTTTAATTTGGCAGAATTCAGGTCAGCCCCAGCATTTT.

The genes are TRBV5-1 and TRBJ2-7; 11 nucleotides line up with TRBD2. Germline values: CDR1 SGHRS, CDR2 YFSETQ. Trimming at V came to 2 bases and at J to 3 bases, leaving 10 bases not matched to a gene. This CDR3 contains 17 residues. DNA for the CDR3: TGCGCCAGCAGCTTCGGCCTACTAGCGGGAGAGAGCTACGAGCAGTACTTC. Its protein product is CASSFGLLAGESYEQYF. Using reference TRBV5-1 and TRBJ2-7 for the parts outside the CDR3, the full variable domain is KAGVTQTPRYLIKTRGQQVTLSCSPISGHRSVSWYQQTPGQGLQFLFEYFSETQRNKGNFPGRFSGRQFSNSRSEMNVSTLELGDSALYLCASSFGLLAGESYEQYFGPGTRLTVT.

The rearrangement joins TRBV13 to TRBJ2-5; 12 positions match TRBD2. This CDR3 has 18 amino acids. V shed 3 bases and J 2 bases; nucleotides not matched to a gene: 10. Germline CDR1 reads PRHDT; CDR2 reads FYEKMQ (reference sequence). In nucleotides, the CDR3 is TGTGCCAGCAGCTTTGCCCCAACTAGCGGGAGGTATCAAGAGACCCAGTACTTC. It encodes CASSFAPTSGRYQETQYF. Variable domain in full (rest from reference TRBV13 and TRBJ2-5): AAGVIQSPRHLIKEKRETATLKCYPIPRHDTVYWYQQGPGQDPQFLISFYEKMQSDKGSIPDRFSAQQFSDYHSELNMSSLELGDSALYFCASSFAPTSGRYQETQYFGPGTRLLVL.

The chain joins TRBV28 to TRBJ2-1; 9 positions match TRBD2. The CDR3 has 16 residues. Germline CDR1 is MDHEN and CDR2 is SYDVKM. V gave up 8 bases and J gave up 0 bases; unmatched junction bases: 8. CDR3 sequence (DNA): TGTGCCAGCTGTACTAGCGGGCTCAGCTCCTACAATGAGCAGTTCTTC. Protein sequence: CASCTSGLSSYNEQFF.

This chain links TRBV28 with TRBJ2-3; tentatively, D is TRBD2 (6 bases). The CDR3 has 16 residues. CDR1 MDHEN and CDR2 SYDVKM come from the germline V gene. V lost 3 bases and J lost 0, with 13 bases in between. The CDR3 sequence: CASSFPAGVSTDTQYF. DNA for the CDR3: TGTGCCAGCAGTTTCCCAGCGGGCGTTAGCACAGATACGCAGTATTTT.

The genes are TRBV5-1 and TRBJ2-2; 13 bases match TRBD2. Germline V CDR1 and CDR2: SGHRS, YFSETQ. This CDR3 has 19 amino acids. The V and J ends lost 0 bases and 2 bases, in that order; junction bases with no gene match: 7. CDR3 nucleotides: TGCGCCAGCAGCTTGGCCGGGACTAGCGGGGAAGCAAACACCGGGGAGCTGTTTTTT. It is translated as CASSLAGTSGEANTGELFF.

This clone came up a few times. The chain recombines TRBV7-9 with TRBJ2-2, with D perhaps matching TRBD1 (6 bases). The germline V gene encodes CDR1 SEHNR and CDR2 FQNEAQ (reference sequence). The V end was cut by 2 bases, the J end by 6 bases, with 10 bases between. The CDR3 has 14 amino acids. The CDR3, as DNA: TGTGCCAGCAGCTTAATCGCAGGGGCCGGGGAGCTGTTTTTT. Amino acids: CASSLIAGAGELFF. Using reference TRBV7-9 and TRBJ2-2 for the parts outside the CDR3, the full variable domain is DTGVSQNPRHKITKRGQNVTFRCDPISEHNRLYWYRQTLGQGPEFLTYFQNEAQLEKSRLLSDRFSAERPKGSFSTLEIQRTEQGDSAMYLCASSLIAGAGELFFGEGSRLTVL.

The genes are TRBV30 and TRBJ1-6; TRBD1 might be the D (6 bases). With 5 bases removed from V and 4 bases from J, the gap between germline ends came to 6 bases. Germline assignment: CDR1 GTSNPN and CDR2 SVGIG (reference sequence). CDR3 size: 12 residues. CDR3 region: CAWGQYNSPLHF. The CDR3 region has the DNA TGTGCCTGGGGACAGTATAATTCACCCCTCCACTTT.

The rearrangement uses TRBV15 and TRBJ2-7; unclear D gene. Trimming cost V 0 bases and J 6 bases, with 12 bases left between them. The CDR3 extends over 14 amino acids. From germline, CDR1 is LNHNV and CDR2 YYDKDF (reference sequence). The CDR3 is CATSRDLAQSEQYF. As DNA, the CDR3 is TGTGCCACCAGCAGAGATCTGGCCCAATCCGAGCAGTACTTC.

CDR3 DNA sequence: TGTGCCAGCAGATCTAGACTAGCGGAGACATACAATGAGCAGTTCTTC. Its translation: CASRSRLAETYNEQFF. The rearrangement joins TRBV7-2 to TRBJ2-1; TRBD2 aligns across 9 bases. The CDR3 has 16 residues. V gave up 6 bases and J gave up 4 bases; unmatched junction bases: 10. The germline CDR1 and CDR2 sequences are SGHTA and FQGNSA.

This chain links TRBV6-6 with TRBJ2-7; 15 nucleotides match TRBD2. This CDR3 contains 15 residues. V lost 4 bases to trimming and J lost 5 bases; unmatched junction nucleotides: 3. Looked up from germline, CDR1 is MNHNY and CDR2 is SVGAGI (reference sequence). The CDR3 DNA is TGTGCCAGCAGTTCCGGGACTAGCGGGAGGAACGAGCAGTACTTC. Its protein is CASSSGTSGRNEQYF.

V usage is TRBV6-1 and J usage is TRBJ2-5, with TRBD1 as a possible D gene (7 bases). CDR1 and CDR2 (germline): MNHNS, SASEGT. V lost 4 bases to trimming and J lost 3 bases, with 15 bases between them. This CDR3 is 15 amino acids long. The CDR3 region has the DNA TGTGCCAGCAGTGGGAGGGACAGTCGCGAAGAGACCCAGTACTTC. Residues: CASSGRDSREETQYF.